This T cell receptor beta chain comes out of a study of blood T cell repertoires in COVID-19. Study-level background: Sites across the United States, Italy and Spain contributed samples from acute and convalescent COVID-19.

Profiling relied on immunoSEQ multiplex PCR, and the TCRdb table lists in-frame clones only, not all of them. Of about 12,000 clones in the sample, around 70% were seen once. J lost 5 bases, V lost 0 bases, and 12 bases had no gene match. Per germline, CDR1 MNHEY and CDR2 SVGEGT. CDR3 size: 18 residues. The genes are TRBV6-2 or TRBV6-3 and TRBJ1-5; 8 bases match TRBD1. Sequencing used peripheral blood. The receptor's source is a man aged 55-75 years with COVID-19, enrolled during active disease. This CDR3 reads CASSYSGRGLLDYQPQHF. CDR3 coding DNA: TGTGCCAGCAGTTACTCGGGCAGGGGGCTTCTTGATTATCAGCCCCAGCATTTT.